The present T cell receptor (beta chain) was sequenced within a study of T cells in Graves' hyperthyroidism and ophthalmopathy. General study findings and limits: Progression to ophthalmopathy was predicted a median of approximately 6.4 months early.

Diagnostic assessment was based on clinical symptoms, serum thyroxine and TRAb, thyroid ultrasound and orbital computed tomography. Regions amplified from RNA transcripts were the TCR beta CDR3 regions. Using the HTBI primer set, a first-round RT-PCR was run on the TCR CDR3. One entry per CDR3 protein results from TCRdb running MiXCR on the multiplex PCR reads. In the table there are hundreds of thousands of distinct CDR3 sequences, approximately 14% of which are singletons. With V trimmed by 4 bases and J by 5 bases, 9 bases remained unmatched. This CDR3 has 15 amino acids. In germline, CDR1 is MDHEN, CDR2 SYDVKM. Comments on this clonotype: The antigen remains undetermined.

This chain joins TRBV28 and TRBJ2-7; 9 nucleotides match TRBD1. The sequence was collected from a woman between 55 and 75 years old with Graves' ophthalmopathy. The sequencing sample was made of blood. CDR3 nucleotide sequence: TGTGCCAGCAGTTCCCCGGGACAGGGCAAAAACGAGCAGTACTTC. Its protein product is CASSSPGQGKNEQYF.